This T cell receptor (beta chain) was captured by sequencing in a study of cytomegalovirus exposure and HLA in healthy donors. Across the study: Roughly 180 million T cells yielded some 120 million unique TCR beta sequences in earlier analysis. In terms of ancestry, the Caucasian-associated cluster contained more than 65% of the 300 to 400 genotyped donors.

This clone was seen only once. This PCR relied on a set of 60 Vbeta primers and 13 Jbeta primers. Data came from immunoSEQ multiplex PCR; TCRdb stores just in-frame clones and leaves some out. The table shows under 130,000 clones, with around 82% occurring only once. V was trimmed by 3 bases and J by 4 bases, leaving 9 bases between them. The CDR3 length is 13 residues. The germline CDR1 and CDR2 sequences are KGHSH and LQKENI. The clonotype originates from a woman aged 18-35 years in good health and CMV-seropositive. The chain recombines TRBV18 with TRBJ1-2; D perhaps matches TRBD1 (5 bases). The sequencing input was PBMCs. The CDR3 here is CASSPPGVYGYTF. The CDR3 bases are TGTGCCAGCTCACCCCCGGGGGTCTATGGCTACACCTTC.